This is a list of T cell receptor beta chains from one sample in a study of T cell repertoires in cytomegalovirus infection. MiXCR was run by TCRdb on the reads, yielding one entry per CDR3 protein. Of 200,000 to 300,000 distinct CDR3 sequences in the sample, around an eighth were seen once. The specimen was PBMCs. The receptor source for this set is a human donor in good health (CMV status not recorded). Some clones in this sample may be carry-over from other donors' samples. The conserved cysteine and the conserved F or W are not part of the CDR3 here. D genes are given only for firm matches.

D | V | CDR3
. | TRBV20-1 | SARDPGDYGYT
TRBD1 | TRBV5-1 | ASSLASQGDEQY
. | TRBV7-2 | ASSRGTEAF
TRBD1 | TRBV7-2 | ASSLAPRGTSGNTIY
. | TRBV7-2 | ASSLESTSYEQY
. | TRBV5-1 | ASSFQGSNYGYT
TRBD1 | TRBV28 | ASSLLGQGTYGYT
. | TRBV7-2 | ASSKEGGGVSYNEQF
TRBD1 | TRBV5-6 | ASSFDRGHRSGANVLT
. | TRBV7-2 | ASSPVWVNGGNQPQH
TRBD2 | TRBV20-1 | SAKVRGGGSSYEQY
TRBD1 | TRBV20-1 | SARSRDRDSNGANVLT
. | TRBV6-2/TRBV6-3 | ASSLFTNQPQH
. | TRBV10-3 | AISDPRQAQETQY
. | TRBV7-2 | ASSLEISYEQY
TRBD1 | TRBV2 | ASSEAPDRAADTEAF
. | TRBV28 | ASSLVQQQETQY
. | TRBV11-2 | ASSSPEAFNSPLH
TRBD2 | TRBV6-1 | ASSEGLAGTPQY
TRBD1 | TRBV19 | ASSIDWGQGNYNEQF
. | TRBV7-2 | ASSLDAGDTGELF
TRBD2 | TRBV7-3 | ASSLIRGAGEQF
. | TRBV30 | AWSETLQGTAF
TRBD1 | TRBV9 | ASSVEQGALSDEQF
TRBD2 | TRBV29-1 | SVHAGAETQY
TRBD2 | TRBV20-1 | SVNLPGGRRQETQY
. | TRBV4-1 | ASSQDNQPQH
TRBD1 | TRBV11-2 | ASSPGQGYVEQY
. | TRBV19 | ASIRGVGEAF